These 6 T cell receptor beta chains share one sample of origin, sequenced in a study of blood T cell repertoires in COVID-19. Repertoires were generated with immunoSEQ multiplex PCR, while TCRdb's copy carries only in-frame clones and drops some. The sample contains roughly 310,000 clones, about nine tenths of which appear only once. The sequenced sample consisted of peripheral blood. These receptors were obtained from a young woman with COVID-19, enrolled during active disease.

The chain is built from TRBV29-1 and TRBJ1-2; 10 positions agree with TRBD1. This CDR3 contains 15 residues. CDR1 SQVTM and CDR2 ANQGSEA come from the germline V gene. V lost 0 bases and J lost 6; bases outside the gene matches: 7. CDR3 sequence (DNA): TGCAGCGTTGAAGATCCTGACAGGGGGCCTAATGGCTACACCTTC. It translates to CSVEDPDRGPNGYTF.

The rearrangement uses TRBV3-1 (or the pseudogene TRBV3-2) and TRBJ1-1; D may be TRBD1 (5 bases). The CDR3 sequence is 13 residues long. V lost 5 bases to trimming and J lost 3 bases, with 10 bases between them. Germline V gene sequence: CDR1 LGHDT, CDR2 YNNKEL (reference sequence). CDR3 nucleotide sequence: TGTGCCAGCAGCTCCACCAGGGACACTGAAGCTTTCTTT. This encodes CASSSTRDTEAFF.

This CDR3 is CASNRDRVVYGYTF. The CDR3 nucleotides are TGTGCCAGCAACCGGGACAGGGTGGTCTATGGCTACACCTTC. The chain links TRBV28 to TRBJ1-2; 9 nucleotides align to TRBD1. CDR1 is MDHEN, CDR2 SYDVKM, per germline. This CDR3 is 14 amino acids long. V trimming: 7 bases; J trimming: 4 bases; junction bases outside the gene matches: 7.

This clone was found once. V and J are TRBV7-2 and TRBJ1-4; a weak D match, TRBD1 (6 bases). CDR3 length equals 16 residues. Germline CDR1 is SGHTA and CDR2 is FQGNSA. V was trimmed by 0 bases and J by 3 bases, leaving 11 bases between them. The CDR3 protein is CASSLARGMANEKLFF. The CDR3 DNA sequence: TGTGCCAGCAGCTTAGCAAGGGGGATGGCTAATGAAAAACTGTTTTTT.

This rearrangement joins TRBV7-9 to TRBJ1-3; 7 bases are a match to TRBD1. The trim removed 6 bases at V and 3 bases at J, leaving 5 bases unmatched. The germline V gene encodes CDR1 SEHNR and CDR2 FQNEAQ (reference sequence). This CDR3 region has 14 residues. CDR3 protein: CASRSQGGGNTIYF. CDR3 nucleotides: TGTGCCAGCAGGTCGCAGGGGGGTGGAAACACCATATATTTT.

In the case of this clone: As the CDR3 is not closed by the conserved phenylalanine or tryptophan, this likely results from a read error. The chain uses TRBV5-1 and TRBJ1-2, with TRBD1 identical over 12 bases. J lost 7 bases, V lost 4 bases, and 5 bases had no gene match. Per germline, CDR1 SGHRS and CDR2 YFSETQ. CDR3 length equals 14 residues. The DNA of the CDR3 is TGCGCCAGCAGCGCGGGACAGGGGGCGGGTGGCTACACCCTC. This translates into CASSAGQGAGGYTL.